This T cell receptor beta chain was obtained from a study of blood T cell repertoires in COVID-19. Overall study context: The samples span acute and convalescent COVID-19 from the United States, Italy and Spain. PBMCs, B-cell-depleted T cells, or T cells provided the cDNA or gDNA that made up the material.

Original analysis: Reference gene primer amplification gave nucleated cell count estimates. Generated by immunoSEQ multiplex PCR, the TCRdb table keeps only in-frame clones and is missing some. V, J and clone size are those of that table, while D and trimming were read from the DNA. The data show about 74,000 clones, about 69% seen once. V dropped 3 bases and J dropped 5; count of bases not matched to a gene: 4. The CDR3 totals 14 residues. Germline V CDR1 and CDR2: SEHNR, FQNEAQ (reference sequence). This receptor was identified in a man between 65 and 80 years old with acute or convalescent COVID-19. The specimen was peripheral blood. The chain links TRBV7-9 to TRBJ2-1; 7 bases agree with TRBD2. CDR3 nucleotide sequence: TGTGCCAGCAGCTTTGTAGCGGGTAACAATGAGCAGTTCTTC. The encoded protein is CASSFVAGNNEQFF.